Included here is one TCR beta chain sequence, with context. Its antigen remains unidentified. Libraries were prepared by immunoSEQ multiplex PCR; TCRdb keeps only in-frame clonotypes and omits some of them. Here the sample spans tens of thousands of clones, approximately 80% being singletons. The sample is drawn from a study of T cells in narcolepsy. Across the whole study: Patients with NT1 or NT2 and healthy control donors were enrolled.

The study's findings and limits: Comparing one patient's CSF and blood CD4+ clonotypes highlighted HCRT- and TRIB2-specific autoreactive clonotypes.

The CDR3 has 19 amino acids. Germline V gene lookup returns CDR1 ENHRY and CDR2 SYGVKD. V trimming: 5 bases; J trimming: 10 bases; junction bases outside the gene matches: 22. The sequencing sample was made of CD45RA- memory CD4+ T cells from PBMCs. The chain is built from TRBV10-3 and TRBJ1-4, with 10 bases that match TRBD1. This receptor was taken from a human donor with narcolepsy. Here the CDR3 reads CAISTHPKGQGMAEGKLFF. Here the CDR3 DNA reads TGTGCCATCAGTACCCACCCGAAGGGACAGGGGATGGCAGAAGGAAAACTGTTTTTT.